One sample yielded the 14 T cell receptor beta chains listed below, sequenced in a study of cytomegalovirus exposure and HLA in healthy donors. This PCR relied on a set of 60 Vbeta primers and 13 Jbeta primers. TCRdb's table, derived via immunoSEQ multiplex PCR, lists solely in-frame clones and lacks some. The table shows over 100,000 clones, with around 80% occurring only once. The sequenced material came from PBMCs. The receptors shown here come from a female donor in good health and CMV-seronegative.

The rearrangement links TRBV18 to TRBJ2-7; D is possibly TRBD2 (5 bases). This CDR3 contains 15 residues. In germline, CDR1 is KGHSH, CDR2 LQKENI. The germline V and J ends were trimmed by 3 bases and 7 bases, with 19 bases remaining between them. The CDR3 DNA follows: TGTGCCAGCTCACCCGACCCTCCTCGGAGAGGGGAGCAGTACTTC. It specifies CASSPDPPRRGEQYF.

The J gene is TRBJ1-4, the V gene TRBV4-3; D may be TRBD1 (5 bases). V shed 4 bases and J shed 4 bases, with 10 bases lying between them. Germline V gene sequence: CDR1 LGHNA, CDR2 YSLEER. There are 14 residues in the CDR3. CDR3 DNA: TGCGCCAGCAGCCCAGGGTTATATAATGAAAAACTGTTTTTT. It translates to CASSPGLYNEKLFF.

V and J are TRBV2 and TRBJ2-1; TRBD2 matches at 9 bases. The germline V gene has CDR1 SNHLY and CDR2 FYNNEI. CDR3 length: 16 amino acids. V lost 2 bases to trimming and J lost 7 bases; unmatched junction nucleotides: 9. CDR3 sequence: CASSERAREGLNEQFF. In DNA, the CDR3 is TGTGCCAGCAGTGAACGGGCGCGGGAGGGCCTGAATGAGCAGTTCTTC.

This clone was picked up one time. The V call is TRBV7-2, the J call TRBJ2-6; D unclear. CDR1 is SGHTA, CDR2 FQGNSA, per germline. The CDR3 totals 15 residues. Trimming removed 5 bases at V and 0 bases at J, with 8 bases between. This CDR3 reads CASSPPNSGANVLTF. DNA for the CDR3: TGTGCCAGCAGCCCCCCCAACTCTGGGGCCAACGTCCTGACTTTC.

J is TRBJ2-2 and V is TRBV30, with TRBD1 matching 9 bases. The CDR3 length is 14 residues. The germline gives CDR1 GTSNPN, CDR2 SVGIG (reference sequence). The V segment lost 5 bases and the J segment 3 bases; nucleotides outside the gene matches: 4. The CDR3, as DNA: TGTGCCTGGGACAGGGGGATTGACACCGGGGAGCTGTTTTTT. Translating gives CAWDRGIDTGELFF. The full variable domain, its missing parts supplied by reference TRBV30 and TRBJ2-2, is SQTIHQWPATLVQPVGSPLSLECTVEGTSNPNLYWYRQAAGRGLQLLFYSVGIGQISSEVPQNLSASRPQDRQFILSSKKLLLSDSGFYLCAWDRGIDTGELFFGEGSRLTVL.

The chain recombines TRBV5-6 with TRBJ2-2; 13 nucleotides match TRBD2. The V segment lost 0 bases and the J segment 4 bases; nucleotides outside the gene matches: 0. Germline CDR1 and CDR2: SGHDT and YYEEEE. The CDR3 consists of 16 residues. CDR3 nucleotide sequence: TGTGCCAGCAGCTTGGGACTAGCGGGGGGCACCGGGGAGCTGTTTTTT. Encoded protein: CASSLGLAGGTGELFF.

The chain recombines TRBV6-6 with TRBJ2-1; D remains unclear. The germline V gene has CDR1 MNHNY and CDR2 SVGAGI (reference sequence). There are 13 residues in the CDR3. The germline V and J ends were trimmed by 2 bases and 2 bases, with 4 bases remaining between them. The CDR3 reads CASSYGTYNEQFF. CDR3 DNA sequence: TGTGCCAGCAGTTACGGCACCTACAATGAGCAGTTCTTC.

The CDR3 sequence is CASSRTGGSSDTQYF. DNA for the CDR3: TGTGCCAGCAGCCGGACAGGGGGTTCGTCAGATACGCAGTATTTT. The V gene is TRBV5-5, the J gene TRBJ2-3; 10 positions agree with TRBD1. The CDR3 loop spans 15 amino acids. Germline assignment: CDR1 SGHKS and CDR2 YYEKEE (reference sequence). With V trimmed by 4 bases and J by 4 bases, 6 bases remained unmatched.

This clone was counted a few times. The chain employs TRBV15 and TRBJ2-5; maybe TRBD2 (7 bases). V dropped 8 bases and J dropped 2 bases, with 18 bases sitting between them. The CDR3 loop spans 15 amino acids. Germline V gene sequence: CDR1 LNHNV, CDR2 YYDKDF (reference sequence). CDR3 loop: CATEGGGGPQETQYF. Written as DNA, the CDR3 is TGTGCCACCGAGGGGGGGGGAGGCCCACAAGAGACCCAGTACTTC.

This rearrangement joins TRBV19 to TRBJ1-5; D possibly corresponds to TRBD1 (5 bases). The CDR3 sequence is 14 residues long. Germline V gives CDR1 LNHDA, CDR2 SQIVND (reference sequence). The V end was cut by 5 bases, the J end by 4 bases, with 12 bases between. This CDR3 reads CASSGGTSNQPQHF. The CDR3 DNA follows: TGTGCCAGTAGTGGGGGGACCTCGAATCAGCCCCAGCATTTT.

The V and J genes are TRBV2 and TRBJ2-1; maybe TRBD2 (5 bases). Germline values: CDR1 SNHLY, CDR2 FYNNEI. Trimming pared 4 bases from V and 8 bases from J, leaving 15 bases between. The CDR3 consists of 14 residues. The CDR3 DNA is TGTGCCAGCAGTGTCTGGCGGGCGGTCGATGAGCAGTTCTTC. Translation: CASSVWRAVDEQFF.

This clone was counted a few times. The CDR3 DNA is TGTGCCACCACGACAGGGGATGAGCAGTTCTTC. It translates to CATTTGDEQFF. V and J are TRBV6-1 and TRBJ2-1, with TRBD1 matching 8 bases. Germline V gene lookup returns CDR1 MNHNS and CDR2 SASEGT. V lost 10 bases, J lost 8 bases, and 4 bases stayed unmatched. The CDR3 runs to 11 residues.

The J gene is TRBJ2-5, the V gene TRBV5-4; 10 nucleotides match TRBD1. Losses at the gene ends were 3 bases for V and 5 bases for J; bases not matched to a gene: 4. This CDR3 spans 14 amino acids. CDR1 SGHNT and CDR2 YYREEE come from the germline V gene (reference sequence). DNA of the CDR3: TGTGCCAGCAGCTACCGGGACAGGGGTGAGACCCAGTACTTC. Translating gives CASSYRDRGETQYF. The whole variable domain, filled in from reference TRBV5-4 and TRBJ2-5, reads ETGVTQSPTHLIKTRGQQVTLRCSSQSGHNTVSWYQQALGQGPQFIFQYYREEENGRGNFPPRFSGLQFPNYSSELNVNALELDDSALYLCASSYRDRGETQYFGPGTRLLVL.

The genes are TRBV5-1 and TRBJ2-7, with 10 nucleotides matching TRBD2. Losses at the gene ends were 3 bases for V and 1 base for J; bases not matched to a gene: 4. CDR1 is SGHRS and CDR2 is YFSETQ in the germline V gene. This CDR3 has 15 residues. CDR3 region: CASSSLAGGSYEQYF. For the CDR3, the DNA is TGCGCCAGCAGCTCGTTAGCGGGAGGTTCCTACGAGCAGTACTTC.